The rows below give T cell receptor beta chains drawn from one sample of a study of OX40 agonist ivuxolimab in advanced cancers. The protocol was immunoSEQ multiplex PCR, while the TCRdb copy is restricted to in-frame clones and leaves out a portion. The sample consists of 34,000 or so clones, roughly 89% of them appearing once. The material sequenced was CD4+ or CD8+ T cells sorted from blood, taken in a trial of the OX40 agonist ivuxolimab. These receptors were obtained from an adult with an advanced solid tumor such as melanoma, head and neck, liver or kidney cancer. Both conserved end residues are part of each CDR3. The order of the fields is J gene, V gene, D gene, clone size, CDR3 DNA, CDR3 protein. D genes are given only for firm matches. Clone size is stated in some rows and not others, as once, few, many or a class when expanded.

j_gene: TRBJ2-7; v_gene: TRBV28; d_gene: TRBD2; abundance: -; CDR3nt: TGTGCCAGCAGTCCATTTCCGGGACTAGCGGGGGGGGTTTCCTACGAGCAGTACTTC; CDR3aa: CASSPFPGLAGGVSYEQYF
j_gene: TRBJ1-1; v_gene: TRBV6-5; d_gene: -; abundance: -; CDR3nt: TGTGCCGCGAGATACCTGGGGACCGCCCATGAAGCTTTCTTT; CDR3aa: CAARYLGTAHEAFF
j_gene: TRBJ2-2; v_gene: TRBV11-2; d_gene: -; abundance: -; CDR3nt: TGTGCCAGCAGCTTATTAACAGGGTTCACCGGGGAGCTGTTTTTT; CDR3aa: CASSLLTGFTGELFF
j_gene: TRBJ2-1; v_gene: TRBV5-1; d_gene: -; abundance: few; CDR3nt: TGCGCCAGCACCTACCGCAATGAGCAGTTCTTC; CDR3aa: CASTYRNEQFF
j_gene: TRBJ1-2; v_gene: TRBV9; d_gene: -; abundance: once; CDR3nt: TGTGCCAGCAGCGTAGGGGCTAACTATGGCTACACCTTC; CDR3aa: CASSVGANYGYTF
j_gene: TRBJ2-2; v_gene: TRBV7-3; d_gene: TRBD2; abundance: -; CDR3nt: TGTGCCAGCACCCGAACGGGGGGAGGGAACACCGGGGAGCTGTTTTTT; CDR3aa: CASTRTGGGNTGELFF
j_gene: TRBJ2-7; v_gene: TRBV6-1; d_gene: -; abundance: -; CDR3nt: TGTGCCAGCACTCAAGTATCAAGCTCCTACGAGCAGTACTTC; CDR3aa: CASTQVSSSYEQYF
j_gene: TRBJ1-4; v_gene: TRBV18; d_gene: -; abundance: -; CDR3nt: TGTGCCAGCTCCCCAGACGGTGCAACTAATGAAAAACTGTTTTTT; CDR3aa: CASSPDGATNEKLFF
j_gene: TRBJ2-1; v_gene: TRBV10-3; d_gene: -; abundance: once; CDR3nt: TGTGCCATCAGTGTGGGCGGGGTGACCTACAATGAGCAGTTCTTC; CDR3aa: CAISVGGVTYNEQFF
j_gene: TRBJ2-1; v_gene: TRBV29-1; d_gene: TRBD1; abundance: -; CDR3nt: TGCAGCGAATCGAAAATGGGACAGGGGGCGGGCAATGAGCAGTTCTTC; CDR3aa: CSESKMGQGAGNEQFF
j_gene: TRBJ1-4; v_gene: TRBV5-1; d_gene: -; abundance: -; CDR3nt: TGCGCCAGCTCGCCGCTGGGATTACGTGAAAAACTGTTTTTT; CDR3aa: CASSPLGLREKLFF
j_gene: TRBJ2-7; v_gene: TRBV7-9; d_gene: TRBD1; abundance: once; CDR3nt: TGTGCCAGCAGCTTAGGGGGCCAACAGGGGGTGAGGTCCTACGAGCAGTACTTC; CDR3aa: CASSLGGQQGVRSYEQYF
j_gene: TRBJ2-3; v_gene: TRBV4-1; d_gene: TRBD2; abundance: -; CDR3nt: TGCGCCAGCAGCCCTCGGGATAGCGGGAGTACAGATACGCAGTATTTT; CDR3aa: CASSPRDSGSTDTQYF
j_gene: TRBJ1-2; v_gene: TRBV30; d_gene: -; abundance: -; CDR3nt: TGTGCCTGGAGCGCGGAAGAAAATAACTATGGCTACACCTTC; CDR3aa: CAWSAEENNYGYTF
j_gene: TRBJ1-5; v_gene: TRBV9; d_gene: -; abundance: once; CDR3nt: TGTGCCAGCAGCGTAGAGGGGAATAGCAATCAGCCCCAGCATTTT; CDR3aa: CASSVEGNSNQPQHF
j_gene: TRBJ1-4; v_gene: TRBV4-1; d_gene: -; abundance: -; CDR3nt: TGCGCCAGCAGCCAAGACCGTGGGGGTGAAAAACTGTTTTTT; CDR3aa: CASSQDRGGEKLFF
j_gene: TRBJ2-1; v_gene: TRBV19; d_gene: TRBD1; abundance: -; CDR3nt: TGTGCCAGTACTGGACAGGGGTGGGATGAGCAGTTCTTC; CDR3aa: CASTGQGWDEQFF
j_gene: TRBJ2-5; v_gene: TRBV7-9; d_gene: TRBD2; abundance: -; CDR3nt: TGTGCCAGCAGCATTGGACTAGCGGGAGGGCTTGAGACCCAGTACTTC; CDR3aa: CASSIGLAGGLETQYF
j_gene: TRBJ1-2; v_gene: TRBV28; d_gene: -; abundance: -; CDR3nt: TGTGCCAGCAGTTTATACCCAGGTGACTATGGCTACACCTTC; CDR3aa: CASSLYPGDYGYTF
j_gene: TRBJ1-2; v_gene: TRBV6-6; d_gene: -; abundance: -; CDR3nt: TGTGCCAGCACCAAGGGGTTCTATGGCTACACCTTC; CDR3aa: CASTKGFYGYTF
j_gene: TRBJ2-3; v_gene: TRBV27; d_gene: -; abundance: once; CDR3nt: TGTGCCAGCAGCCATACACGAAACACAGATACGCAGTATTTT; CDR3aa: CASSHTRNTDTQYF
j_gene: TRBJ1-2; v_gene: TRBV7-3; d_gene: -; abundance: once; CDR3nt: TGTGCCAGCAGCCCGGCGGGCGGCGCAAACTATGGCTACACCTTC; CDR3aa: CASSPAGGANYGYTF
j_gene: TRBJ2-7; v_gene: TRBV25-1; d_gene: TRBD1; abundance: -; CDR3nt: TGTGCCAGCAGTGCACGGGACAGGGGGCTCTACGAGCAGTACTTC; CDR3aa: CASSARDRGLYEQYF
j_gene: TRBJ2-7; v_gene: TRBV5-4; d_gene: -; abundance: -; CDR3nt: TGTGCCAGCAGCCCCCGGGCTAGGGCCTCCTACGAGCAGTACTTC; CDR3aa: CASSPRARASYEQYF
j_gene: TRBJ2-7; v_gene: TRBV9; d_gene: TRBD1; abundance: -; CDR3nt: TGTGCCAGCAGCGTAGGGGGAGGGACAGGGAACTACGAGCAGTACTTC; CDR3aa: CASSVGGGTGNYEQYF
j_gene: TRBJ2-7; v_gene: TRBV30; d_gene: -; abundance: -; CDR3nt: TGTGCCTGTACCGACTCGTCCTACGAGCAGTACTTC; CDR3aa: CACTDSSYEQYF
j_gene: TRBJ2-6; v_gene: TRBV4-2; d_gene: -; abundance: once; CDR3nt: TGTGCCAGCAGCTGGTTCCTAAGGTTACAAAGTCGGGCCAACGTCCTGACTTTC; CDR3aa: CASSWFLRLQSRANVLTF
j_gene: TRBJ1-1; v_gene: TRBV13; d_gene: TRBD1; abundance: -; CDR3nt: TGTGCCAGCAGCACCCGACAGGGGAGGGGTGAAGCTTTCTTT; CDR3aa: CASSTRQGRGEAFF
j_gene: TRBJ2-2; v_gene: TRBV27; d_gene: TRBD2; abundance: -; CDR3nt: TGTGCCAGCAGTCCAGCGGGAGCCGGGGAGCTGTTTTTT; CDR3aa: CASSPAGAGELFF
j_gene: TRBJ1-4; v_gene: TRBV4-1; d_gene: -; abundance: -; CDR3nt: TGCGCCAGCGCCGCCAGGGTCCGGGAAAAACTGTTTTTT; CDR3aa: CASAARVREKLFF
j_gene: TRBJ1-2; v_gene: TRBV4-2; d_gene: -; abundance: -; CDR3nt: TGTGCCAGCAGCCCACAGGACGGGGACATTTTCTATGGCTACACCTTC; CDR3aa: CASSPQDGDIFYGYTF
j_gene: TRBJ2-4; v_gene: TRBV30; d_gene: TRBD2; abundance: -; CDR3nt: TGTGCCTGGACCGGGGGGGCGGGCCTAGCCAAAAACATTCAGTACTTC; CDR3aa: CAWTGGAGLAKNIQYF
j_gene: TRBJ2-5; v_gene: TRBV19; d_gene: TRBD2; abundance: -; CDR3nt: TGTGCCAGTAGTCCCCTAGCGGAAGAGACCCAGTACTTC; CDR3aa: CASSPLAEETQYF
j_gene: TRBJ2-1; v_gene: TRBV9; d_gene: TRBD2; abundance: -; CDR3nt: TGTGCCAGCAGCGTAGTCGCGGGAGGGTACAATGAGCAGTTCTTC; CDR3aa: CASSVVAGGYNEQFF
j_gene: TRBJ1-3; v_gene: TRBV28; d_gene: -; abundance: -; CDR3nt: TGTGCCAGCAGTTTATCGGGACAATTGGTCACCATATATTTT; CDR3aa: CASSLSGQLVTIYF
j_gene: TRBJ2-7; v_gene: TRBV9; d_gene: TRBD2; abundance: -; CDR3nt: TGTGCCAGCAGTGGACTAGGCGGCTACGAGCAGTACTTC; CDR3aa: CASSGLGGYEQYF
j_gene: TRBJ1-1; v_gene: TRBV11-2; d_gene: -; abundance: -; CDR3nt: TGTGCCAGCAGCTTAGTAGCAGGTAACACTGAAGCTTTCTTT; CDR3aa: CASSLVAGNTEAFF
j_gene: TRBJ1-1; v_gene: TRBV11-3; d_gene: -; abundance: -; CDR3nt: TGTGCCAGCACCTATTTGGAGAACACTGAAGCTTTCTTT; CDR3aa: CASTYLENTEAFF
j_gene: TRBJ2-2; v_gene: TRBV19; d_gene: TRBD2; abundance: -; CDR3nt: TGTGCCAGTAGTAGCCTAGCGGAAAACACCGGGGAGCTGTTTTTT; CDR3aa: CASSSLAENTGELFF
j_gene: TRBJ2-7; v_gene: TRBV11-2; d_gene: -; abundance: -; CDR3nt: TGTGCCAGCAGCTTAGGAGGGGGAGAGGACTACGAGCAGTACTTC; CDR3aa: CASSLGGGEDYEQYF
j_gene: TRBJ1-4; v_gene: TRBV7-6; d_gene: -; abundance: -; CDR3nt: TGTGCCAGCAGTCCTTCGATCCGAGGATCCAGGTTTTTT; CDR3aa: CASSPSIRGSRFF
j_gene: TRBJ2-2; v_gene: TRBV7-8; d_gene: -; abundance: -; CDR3nt: TGTGCCAGCAGCCCCCCGACAACCGCGAACACCGGGGAGCTGTTTTTT; CDR3aa: CASSPPTTANTGELFF
j_gene: TRBJ2-5; v_gene: TRBV5-8; d_gene: -; abundance: -; CDR3nt: TGTGCCAGCAGCTGGGGGACATACCAAGAGACCCAGTACTTC; CDR3aa: CASSWGTYQETQYF
j_gene: TRBJ2-7; v_gene: TRBV10-3; d_gene: -; abundance: -; CDR3nt: TGTGCCATCAGTGAGGGGCCGGTATACGAGCAGTACTTC; CDR3aa: CAISEGPVYEQYF
j_gene: TRBJ2-7; v_gene: TRBV7-8; d_gene: -; abundance: -; CDR3nt: TGTGCCAGCAGCTTAAGCCAGGGCTACGAGCAGTACTTC; CDR3aa: CASSLSQGYEQYF
j_gene: TRBJ2-3; v_gene: TRBV6-5; d_gene: TRBD2; abundance: once; CDR3nt: TGTGCCAGCAGTCTACTAGCGGGGGGCACAGATACGCAGTATTTT; CDR3aa: CASSLLAGGTDTQYF
j_gene: TRBJ2-7; v_gene: TRBV19; d_gene: -; abundance: -; CDR3nt: TGTGCCAGTAGTAGGGGGGTCGGCGGGAACCCATCCTACGAGCAGTACTTC; CDR3aa: CASSRGVGGNPSYEQYF
j_gene: TRBJ2-7; v_gene: TRBV5-4; d_gene: -; abundance: -; CDR3nt: TGTGCCAGCAGCCAGGAGGCGACACTCTACGAGCAGTACTTC; CDR3aa: CASSQEATLYEQYF
j_gene: TRBJ1-1; v_gene: TRBV4-1; d_gene: TRBD1; abundance: -; CDR3nt: TGCGCCAGCAGCCAACAGGGACAGGGTTGGACTGAAGCTTTCTTT; CDR3aa: CASSQQGQGWTEAFF
j_gene: TRBJ2-7; v_gene: TRBV4-1; d_gene: -; abundance: many; CDR3nt: TGCGCCAGCAGCCAAGAGTCATTGGCGCTAACCTACGAGCAGTACTTC; CDR3aa: CASSQESLALTYEQYF
j_gene: TRBJ2-3; v_gene: TRBV7-3; d_gene: TRBD2; abundance: -; CDR3nt: TGTGCCAGCCGAATGGGGCTAGCGGGAGGCGGAACAGATACGCAGTATTTT; CDR3aa: CASRMGLAGGGTDTQYF
j_gene: TRBJ2-7; v_gene: TRBV28; d_gene: TRBD1; abundance: many; CDR3nt: TGTGCCAGCAGTTCACCCCCCGGGACAGGGAACTACGAGCAGTACTTC; CDR3aa: CASSSPPGTGNYEQYF
j_gene: TRBJ1-5; v_gene: TRBV19; d_gene: -; abundance: -; CDR3nt: TGTGCCAGTAGTATGTTGCAGGTTCGCAATCAGCCCCAGCATTTT; CDR3aa: CASSMLQVRNQPQHF
j_gene: TRBJ2-7; v_gene: TRBV30; d_gene: -; abundance: -; CDR3nt: TGTGCCTGGGGGCCAAGCATTACCTACGAGCAGTACTTC; CDR3aa: CAWGPSITYEQYF
j_gene: TRBJ1-1; v_gene: TRBV6-5; d_gene: -; abundance: -; CDR3nt: TGTGCCAGCAGTTACGGGACGGACTATGAAGCTTTCTTT; CDR3aa: CASSYGTDYEAFF
j_gene: TRBJ1-1; v_gene: TRBV30; d_gene: -; abundance: -; CDR3nt: TGTGCCTGGAGTTTTACCCCATCCGGCACTGAAGCTTTCTTT; CDR3aa: CAWSFTPSGTEAFF
j_gene: TRBJ1-1; v_gene: TRBV5-1; d_gene: TRBD1; abundance: -; CDR3nt: TGCGCCAGCAGCTTTGTAGGGGGCGACACTGAAGCTTTCTTT; CDR3aa: CASSFVGGDTEAFF
j_gene: TRBJ2-5; v_gene: TRBV28; d_gene: -; abundance: -; CDR3nt: TGTGCCAGCAGTTTACCATGGGAAGTAAACCAAGAGACCCAGTACTTC; CDR3aa: CASSLPWEVNQETQYF
j_gene: TRBJ2-1; v_gene: TRBV6-5; d_gene: TRBD2; abundance: -; CDR3nt: TGTGCCAGCAGTTTCCTAGCGGGGGGGCAAAATGAGCAGTTCTTC; CDR3aa: CASSFLAGGQNEQFF
j_gene: TRBJ2-3; v_gene: TRBV11-3; d_gene: -; abundance: -; CDR3nt: TGTGCCAGCAGTTCTTATCCTCTTGATACGCAGTATTTT; CDR3aa: CASSSYPLDTQYF